Given below is one TCR beta chain in context. The antigen remains undetermined. Germline V gives CDR1 MNHEY, CDR2 SMNVEV (reference sequence). The CDR3 is made up of 19 amino acids. V was trimmed by 2 bases and J by 4 bases, leaving 24 bases between them. This entry comes from a study of beta chain features in type 1 diabetes. Stem cell-like memory, regulatory, central memory and naive CD4+ cells were sorted via CD45RO/CCR7/CD25/CD127/CD95/CD27. Study observations and caveats: Moderate yet significant TCRB CDR3 shortening was seen in Type 1 diabetes patients in all four CD4+ subsets. VDJ junctions from patients with type 1 diabetes contained fewer insertions and more deletions. Researchers reported that naive, central memory and Treg TCRB repertoires appeared more similar in patients than in healthy donors.

Reverse transcription of all isolated RNA meant that expressed TCRB transcripts were sequenced. Some clones are missing from TCRdb's copy, which holds only in-frame ones; the method was immunoSEQ multiplex PCR. Of hundreds of thousands of clones listed, around 10% are singletons. The V call is TRBV27, the J call TRBJ2-1; TRBD1 might be the D (5 bases). Specimen: naive CD4+ T cells from blood. This TCR derives from a woman aged 18-35 years in good health. The CDR3, as DNA: TGTGCCAGCAGTTTAAGGTCGGGTCAGGGTCTCATCCAATACAATGAGCAGTTCTTC. Translation: CASSLRSGQGLIQYNEQFF.